Below, 2 T cell receptor beta chains from the same sample are listed, as sequenced in a study of cytomegalovirus exposure and HLA in healthy donors. PCR was performed using 60 Vbeta and 13 Jbeta primers. The assay was immunoSEQ multiplex PCR, and TCRdb's table has in-frame clones only and misses some. The data show 200,000 to 250,000 clones, less than 80% seen once. The source material was PBMCs. These receptor sequences come from a girl aged 2-10 years in good health and CMV-seronegative.

This clone occurred a few times. This chain uses TRBV7-9 with TRBJ2-2, with D maybe TRBD1 (6 bases). CDR1 SEHNR and CDR2 FQNEAQ come from the germline V gene (reference sequence). V was trimmed by 4 bases and J by 5 bases, leaving 17 bases between them. The CDR3 totals 16 residues. The chain's CDR3 is CASSSWGQPRTGELFF. The CDR3 bases are TGTGCCAGCAGCTCATGGGGGCAGCCGAGGACCGGGGAGCTGTTTTTT.

The sample holds a few counts of this clone. The chain combines TRBV5-1 with TRBJ2-1; 11 nucleotides match TRBD2. Trimming took 4 bases from V and 2 from J; bases not matched to a gene: 2. Germline lookup yields CDR1 SGHRS and CDR2 YFSETQ. CDR3 length: 15 residues. The CDR3 coding sequence is TGCGCCAGCAGCACTAGCGGGAGAACCTACAATGAGCAGTTCTTC. Translating it yields CASSTSGRTYNEQFF.